Following are 30 T cell receptor beta chains from one sample sequenced in a study of blood T cell repertoires in COVID-19. Sequenced by immunoSEQ multiplex PCR; TCRdb stores in-frame clones only, minus some. The profile shows about 370,000 clones, roughly nine tenths of them singletons. Sequencing was done on a sample of PBMCs or T cells enriched from blood (not recorded which). Source of these receptors: a man aged 18 to 29 who had recovered from COVID-19.

This chain joins TRBV28 and TRBJ1-2; the D gene is possibly TRBD1 (5 bases). The CDR3 has 15 amino acids. Germline V lookup: CDR1 MDHEN, CDR2 SYDVKM. Trimming left V 5 bases short and J 8 bases short, with 21 bases between. The CDR3 DNA follows: TGTGCCAGCAGTGCCTTACCGCTCCAGGGAAACGGCTACACCTTC. This codes for CASSALPLQGNGYTF.

The chain joins TRBV5-4 to TRBJ1-1; 11 nucleotides align to TRBD1. CDR1 and CDR2 (germline): SGHNT, YYREEE (reference sequence). Unmatched junction bases numbered 6, after V lost 4 bases and J lost 1 base. There are 16 residues in the CDR3. The CDR3 spells CASSQGQGVQNTEAFF. The CDR3 coding sequence is TGTGCCAGCAGCCAGGGACAGGGGGTACAGAACACTGAAGCTTTCTTT.

On this clone: This specimen includes other DNA sequences encoding the same CDR3. J is TRBJ1-2 and V is TRBV28, with a possible D match to TRBD1 (6 bases). This CDR3 has 13 residues. With 6 bases removed from V and 4 bases from J, the gap between germline ends came to 12 bases. Germline V gives CDR1 MDHEN, CDR2 SYDVKM. The CDR3 is CASSPDSVYGYTF. The DNA for the CDR3 is TGTGCCAGCAGCCCGGACAGTGTCTATGGCTACACCTTC.

This chain joins TRBV7-2 and TRBJ2-3, with 7 bases identical to TRBD2. V lost 5 bases, J lost 3 bases, and 11 bases stayed unmatched. The CDR3 spans 16 residues. Germline lookup yields CDR1 SGHTA and CDR2 FQGNSA. CDR3 amino acids: CASSILVGGPTDTQYF. The CDR3 DNA reads as TGTGCCAGCAGCATACTAGTGGGAGGGCCAACAGATACGCAGTATTTT.

The chain uses TRBV6-2 or TRBV6-3 and TRBJ2-3; 11 positions match TRBD2. The junction had 15 bases not matched to a gene; V was cut back by 2 bases and J by 5 bases. Germline CDR1 MNHEY, CDR2 SVGEGT. The CDR3 runs to 19 residues. The CDR3 coding sequence is TGTGCCAGCAGTTACCGATTCCGAGACCTAGCGGGGGGTAGAGATACGCAGTATTTT. Translated: CASSYRFRDLAGGRDTQYF.

The chain is built from TRBV5-1 and TRBJ2-1; 9 positions agree with TRBD1. Germline loops: CDR1 SGHRS, CDR2 YFSETQ. Germline trimming cut 3 bases from V and 7 bases from J; bases unmatched to any gene: 5. This CDR3 has 14 residues. DNA of the CDR3: TGCGCCAGCAGCTCGGACAGGGGTAGTAATGAGCAGTTCTTC. Translating it yields CASSSDRGSNEQFF.

The chain combines TRBV18 with TRBJ2-2, with D perhaps TRBD2 (7 bases). Germline V gene data show CDR1 as KGHSH and CDR2 as LQKENI. Trimming cost V 5 bases and J 0 bases, with 13 bases left between them. The CDR3 extends over 16 amino acids. CDR3 sequence reads: CASSMGGTTNTGELFF. CDR3 DNA sequence: TGTGCCAGCTCAATGGGGGGGACAACGAACACCGGGGAGCTGTTTTTT. Drawing the rest from reference TRBV18 and TRBJ2-2, the complete variable domain is NAGVMQNPRHLVRRRGQEARLRCSPMKGHSHVYWYRQLPEEGLKFMVYLQKENIIDESGMPKERFSAEFPKEGPSILRIQQVVRGDSAAYFCASSMGGTTNTGELFFGEGSRLTVL.

This rearrangement joins TRBV7-6 to TRBJ2-3; D may be TRBD1 (5 bases). From germline, CDR1 is SGHVS and CDR2 FNYEAQ. The CDR3 has 17 residues. The germline V and J ends were trimmed by 5 bases and 2 bases, with 20 bases remaining between them. The CDR3 protein is CASSRSIPTDPTDTQYF. The CDR3 region has the DNA TGTGCCAGCAGCCGGTCCATCCCGACAGACCCCACAGATACGCAGTATTTT. The full variable domain, with the rest looked up from reference TRBV7-6 and TRBJ2-3, is GAGVSQSPRYKVTKRGQDVALRCDPISGHVSLYWYRQALGQGPEFLTYFNYEAQQDKSGLPNDRFSAERPEGSISTLTIQRTEQRDSAMYRCASSRSIPTDPTDTQYFGPGTRLTVL.

The chain has TRBV10-1 and TRBJ2-5, with 9 nucleotides matching TRBD2. Germline V gene sequence: CDR1 WNHNN, CDR2 SYGVQD (reference sequence). The ends lost 0 bases at V and 5 bases at J; junction bases unmatched: 1. This CDR3 has 14 residues. CDR3 in amino acids: CASSESGLAETQYF. The CDR3 DNA sequence: TGCGCCAGCAGTGAGTCTGGACTAGCGGAGACCCAGTACTTC.

The V call is TRBV10-2, the J call TRBJ2-7; TRBD2 matches 11 bases. The CDR3 spans 15 residues. V lost 8 bases and J lost 2; bases outside the gene matches: 8. Germline assignment: CDR1 WSHSY and CDR2 SAAADI. The CDR3 DNA is TGCGCCAGCGTAGACACTAGCGGGGGAACCTACGAGCAGTACTTC. This sequence encodes CASVDTSGGTYEQYF.

The rearrangement joins TRBV28 to TRBJ2-7; TRBD2 might be the D (6 bases). The length of the CDR3 is 15 residues. V was trimmed by 8 bases and J by 4 bases, leaving 21 bases between them. Germline V CDR1 and CDR2: MDHEN, SYDVKM. The DNA of the CDR3 is TGTGCCAGCGGGCCTAGCGCGGTTCCCTCTTACGAGCAGTACTTC. Translation: CASGPSAVPSYEQYF. Full variable domain (remainder filled in from reference TRBV28 and TRBJ2-7): DVKVTQSSRYLVKRTGEKVFLECVQDMDHENMFWYRQDPGLGLRLIYFSYDVKMKEKGDIPEGYSVSREKKERFSLILESASTNQTSMYLCASGPSAVPSYEQYFGPGTRLTVT.

The CDR3 sequence is CASSSLSRASGIYEQYF. The CDR3 bases are TGTGCCAGCAGTTCACTTTCCCGGGCTAGCGGGATATACGAGCAGTACTTC. V and J are TRBV7-3 and TRBJ2-7; 9 nucleotides line up with TRBD2. The trim removed 6 bases at V and 4 bases at J, leaving 16 bases unmatched. The CDR3 is made up of 17 amino acids. Germline values: CDR1 SGHTA, CDR2 FQGTGA.

The sample holds many counts of this clone. This chain joins TRBV30 and TRBJ1-5; D not resolved. The germline CDR1 and CDR2 sequences are GTSNPN and SVGIG (reference sequence). The CDR3 has 14 residues. Trimming left V 3 bases short and J 10 bases short, with 19 bases between. The CDR3 coding sequence is TGTGCCTGGAGCACTGGCGAGACAATGTTACCCCAGCATTTT. It codes for CAWSTGETMLPQHF.

The V and J genes are TRBV12-3 or TRBV12-4 and TRBJ1-5; D is uncertain. The CDR3 contains 12 residues. The V end lost 5 bases, the J end lost 4 bases, and 6 bases lay between the germline ends. CDR3 bases: TGTGCCAGCAGTAATCAGAATCAGCCCCAGCATTTT. Translated: CASSNQNQPQHF.

V gene TRBV4-3 combines with J gene TRBJ2-2, with D possibly TRBD2 on 5 matching bases. Germline CDR1 is LGHNA and CDR2 is YSLEER. The V end lost 3 bases, the J end lost 4 bases, and 6 bases lay between the germline ends. The CDR3 extends over 13 amino acids. CDR3 protein: CASSQEVTGELFF. CDR3 coding DNA: TGCGCCAGCAGCCAGGAGGTCACCGGGGAGCTGTTTTTT.

This chain joins TRBV7-3 and TRBJ2-3; 11 nucleotides agree with TRBD2. The junction had 10 bases not matched to a gene; V was cut back by 5 bases and J by 6 bases. This CDR3 comprises 16 residues. Germline-derived CDR1 and CDR2 are SGHTA and FQGTGA. The CDR3 here is CASSQPIAGGPDTQYF. DNA of the CDR3: TGTGCCAGCAGCCAACCAATAGCGGGAGGGCCTGATACGCAGTATTTT. The whole variable domain, remainder taken from reference TRBV7-3 and TRBJ2-3, is GAGVSQTPSNKVTEKGKYVELRCDPISGHTALYWYRQSLGQGPEFLIYFQGTGAADDSGLPNDRFFAVRPEGSVSTLKIQRTERGDSAVYLCASSQPIAGGPDTQYFGPGTRLTVL.

The chain links TRBV2 to TRBJ1-1, with D possibly TRBD1 on 6 matching bases. Germline V CDR1 and CDR2: SNHLY, FYNNEI. The CDR3 is made up of 13 amino acids. The V end was cut by 4 bases, the J end by 5 bases, with 11 bases between. CDR3 sequence (DNA): TGTGCCAGCAGTGCCGTAGGGGGTACTGAAGCTTTCTTT. This encodes CASSAVGGTEAFF.

The CDR3 DNA is TGTGCCAGTAGTCAAACCGGGACAGGGGGCATGAACACTGAAGCTTTCTTT. It yields the protein CASSQTGTGGMNTEAFF. The rearrangement links TRBV19 to TRBJ1-1, with TRBD1 matching 12 bases. The CDR3 loop spans 17 amino acids. V was clipped by 5 bases and J by 0 bases; unmatched bases: 7. Germline loops: CDR1 LNHDA, CDR2 SQIVND (reference sequence).

This clone was counted a single time. The same CDR3 also results from other DNA sequences found in this sample. This chain connects TRBV19 to TRBJ1-6; D gene ambiguous. Germline V CDR1 and CDR2: LNHDA, SQIVND (reference sequence). The V gene lost 6 bases and the J gene lost 5 bases, with 5 bases spanning the gap. This CDR3 is 12 amino acids long. CDR3 nucleotides: TGTGCCAGTAGCAGTAATAATTCACCCCTCCACTTT. It translates to CASSSNNSPLHF. The full variable domain, its missing parts supplied by reference TRBV19 and TRBJ1-6, is DGGITQSPKYLFRKEGQNVTLSCEQNLNHDAMYWYRQDPGQGLRLIYYSQIVNDFQKGDIAEGYSVSREKKESFPLTVTSAQKNPTAFYLCASSSNNSPLHFGNGTRLTVT.

The chain combines TRBV6-5 with TRBJ1-3; maybe TRBD1 (5 bases). The germline V gene has CDR1 MNHEY and CDR2 SVGAGI. The ends were cut back, 0 bases at V and 4 bases at J, with 13 bases in the middle. This CDR3 spans 16 amino acids. Here the CDR3 reads CASSYSRGSGGNTIYF. CDR3 coding DNA: TGTGCCAGCAGTTACTCTAGGGGCTCAGGGGGAAACACCATATATTTT.

The rearrangement links TRBV29-1 to TRBJ1-1; the match to TRBD1 covers 9 bases. The CDR3 length is 13 residues. Looked up from germline, CDR1 is SQVTM and CDR2 is ANQGSEA. The V and J ends lost 6 bases and 10 bases, in that order; junction bases with no gene match: 12. The CDR3 DNA reads as TGCAGCGTCAATGACAGGGGGACTGTCCCAGCTTTCTTT. It is translated as CSVNDRGTVPAFF.

V and J are TRBV16 and TRBJ1-2; maybe TRBD1 (5 bases). V lost 4 bases and J lost 8, with 8 bases in between. This CDR3 contains 11 residues. The germline V gene encodes CDR1 KGHSY and CDR2 FQNENV. CDR3 sequence: CASSPEGGYTF. CDR3 coding DNA: TGTGCCAGCAGCCCGGAGGGGGGCTACACCTTC. The full variable domain, its missing parts supplied by reference TRBV16 and TRBJ1-2, is GEEVAQTPKHLVRGEGQKAKLYCAPIKGHSYVFWYQQVLKNEFKFLISFQNENVFDETGMPKERFSAKCLPNSPCSLEIQATKLEDSAVYFCASSPEGGYTFGSGTRLTVV.

This chain joins TRBV5-6 and TRBJ2-2; 12 nucleotides match TRBD2. Germline CDR1 reads SGHDT; CDR2 reads YYEEEE. The CDR3 totals 17 residues. V lost 2 bases to trimming and J lost 2 bases; unmatched junction nucleotides: 4. The CDR3 DNA reads TGTGCCAGCAGCTTTGGACTAGCGGGGAGCAACACCGGGGAGCTGTTTTTT. Its protein product is CASSFGLAGSNTGELFF.

The CDR3 DNA reads as TGTGCCAGCAGCCAAACAGCTATTAGCAATCAGCCCCAGCATTTT. Residues: CASSQTAISNQPQHF. V and J are TRBV6-5 and TRBJ1-5; unclear D gene. Germline CDR1 MNHEY, CDR2 SVGAGI. CDR3 length: 15 amino acids. V gave up 6 bases and J gave up 0 bases, with 12 bases separating them.

This clone has only a few counts. This chain uses TRBV7-3 with TRBJ2-5; 10 bases match TRBD2. The V and J ends lost 6 bases and 5 bases, in that order; junction bases with no gene match: 9. The CDR3 has 15 residues. Per the germline V gene, CDR1 is SGHTA and CDR2 is FQGTGA. As DNA, the CDR3 is TGTGCCAGCAGTCGCCCCGAAGCGGGGGGGGAGACCCAGTACTTC. This codes for CASSRPEAGGETQYF.

The chain joins TRBV4-1 to TRBJ1-1; D is unclear. CDR1 and CDR2 from the germline V gene are MGHRA and YSYEKL. This CDR3 has 15 residues. The V end was cut by 3 bases, the J end by 1 base, with 12 bases between. The CDR3 here is CASSHGGLANTEAFF. The CDR3 DNA sequence: TGCGCCAGCAGCCATGGTGGACTCGCGAACACTGAAGCTTTCTTT.

This chain uses TRBV3-1 (or the pseudogene TRBV3-2) with TRBJ2-3, with 10 bases identical to TRBD2. The germline V gene encodes CDR1 LGHDT and CDR2 YNNKEL (reference sequence). J gave up 4 bases and V 2 bases, and 9 bases lay outside the gene matches. The CDR3 totals 17 residues. DNA for the CDR3: TGTGCCAGCAGCCAAAGGAGCGGGGGGGCCCTTGCAGATACGCAGTATTTT. Translating gives CASSQRSGGALADTQYF.

This rearrangement joins TRBV19 to TRBJ1-1, with 8 bases matching TRBD1. V lost 7 bases to trimming and J lost 0 bases; unmatched junction nucleotides: 4. Looked up from germline, CDR1 is LNHDA and CDR2 is SQIVND (reference sequence). This CDR3 is built from 14 residues. The DNA of the CDR3 is TGTGCCAGTATACGGACAGGGATGAACACTGAAGCTTTCTTT. This encodes CASIRTGMNTEAFF. The variable domain in full, with the rest retrieved from reference TRBV19 and TRBJ1-1, is DGGITQSPKYLFRKEGQNVTLSCEQNLNHDAMYWYRQDPGQGLRLIYYSQIVNDFQKGDIAEGYSVSREKKESFPLTVTSAQKNPTAFYLCASIRTGMNTEAFFGQGTRLTVV.

This clone occurred once. This chain links TRBV28 with TRBJ2-3; 7 bases agree with TRBD2. J lost 0 bases, V lost 6 bases, and 18 bases had no gene match. Germline assignment: CDR1 MDHEN and CDR2 SYDVKM. There are 19 residues in the CDR3. The CDR3 is CASSKVSGGTPTSTDTQYF. The DNA of the CDR3 is TGTGCCAGCAGCAAGGTTTCGGGAGGAACCCCCACGAGCACAGATACGCAGTATTTT.

The chain is built from TRBV10-3 and TRBJ1-2; D possibly corresponds to TRBD1 (5 bases). V lost 6 bases, J lost 4 bases, and 12 bases lay in between. Germline V CDR1 and CDR2: ENHRY, SYGVKD. This CDR3 spans 13 amino acids. The chain's CDR3 is CAISEGELYGYTF. In DNA form, the CDR3 reads TGTGCCATCAGCGAAGGGGAACTCTATGGCTACACCTTC.